This T cell receptor beta chain was obtained from a study of response to subunit inactivated influenza vaccine. TCRdb fed the RT-PCR reads into MiXCR, producing one record per CDR3 protein. The data hold 710,000 or so distinct CDR3 sequences, with about 15% observed a single time. Worth noting for this clonotype: Antigen unknown.

Study-level findings and limits: That few new T cells are recruited by each seasonal influenza vaccination was the authors' suggestion.

The sequencing used PBMCs from blood, collected approximately 12 days after vaccination. The sequence derives from a man in his forties or fifties who received an inactivated influenza vaccine.

As DNA, the CDR3 is TGTGCCACCAGCCACACTCGAGACCTGATCACAGATACGCAGTATTTT. The encoded protein is CATSHTRDLITDTQYF. The genes are TRBV24-1 and TRBJ2-3; D gene ambiguous. The CDR3 is 16 amino acids. CDR1 and CDR2 (germline): KGHDR, SFDVKD. V lost 7 bases and J 2 bases, leaving 18 bases between the germline ends.